The 9 T cell receptor beta chains below come from one sample, sequenced in a study of human T cells and chemical hapten exposure. TCRdb processed the RACE reads anew with MiXCR; each CDR3 protein has one entry. Among some 360,000 distinct CDR3 sequences listed, roughly 4.6% were seen once. Specified time point: pre-sensitization, week 0. Treatment specified: therapeutic diphenylcyclopropenone sensitization with weekly scalp DPC. The source was whole blood, collected in connection with sensitization to the hapten diphenylcyclopropenone (DPC). Receptors originate from a woman aged 50 to 60 with alopecia areata. Some clones in this sample may be carry-over from other donors' samples.

V usage is TRBV3-1 and J usage is TRBJ2-7; 10 bases fit TRBD1. The length of the CDR3 is 15 residues. V was clipped by 3 bases and J by 5 bases; unmatched bases: 7. Germline CDR1 is LGHDT and CDR2 is YNNKEL (reference sequence). The DNA of the CDR3 is TGTGCCAGCAGCCAGCCGGGACAGGGGATCCACGAGCAGTACTTC. As protein: CASSQPGQGIHEQYF.

This clonotype appeared many times. As DNA, the CDR3 is TGTGCCAGCATTTTCGGTACTAGCGGGAGCGCCTACGAGCAGTACTTC. It codes for CASIFGTSGSAYEQYF. The rearrangement links TRBV6-1 to TRBJ2-7, with 11 bases lining up with TRBD2. The germline V gene encodes CDR1 MNHNS and CDR2 SASEGT. Trimming took 7 bases from V and 2 from J; bases not matched to a gene: 10. This CDR3 has 16 residues.

This clonotype appeared many times. The rearrangement joins TRBV4-1 to TRBJ1-2, with TRBD1 identical over 7 bases. The ends lost 0 bases at V and 0 bases at J; junction bases unmatched: 4. The CDR3 spans 16 residues. Germline V lookup: CDR1 MGHRA, CDR2 YSYEKL. In nucleotides, the CDR3 is TGCGCCAGCAGCCAAGATCGGGGACAGACTAACTATGGCTACACCTTC. Its translation is CASSQDRGQTNYGYTF.

This clonotype has at least ten counts. The rearrangement uses TRBV7-2 and TRBJ1-5; TRBD1 might be the D (5 bases). Trimming shortened V by 5 bases and J by 5 bases, and 10 bases separated the two germline ends. This CDR3 spans 13 amino acids. The V gene's germline CDR1 is SGHTA and CDR2 FQGNSA. As DNA, the CDR3 is TGTGCCAGCAGCCAGAGACAGTATCAGCCCCAGCATTTT. Amino acid sequence: CASSQRQYQPQHF.

This rearrangement joins TRBV10-3 to TRBJ2-7; perhaps TRBD1 as D (5 bases). Trimming took off 2 bases at V and 2 bases at J, with 7 bases between the two ends. CDR1 is ENHRY and CDR2 is SYGVKD in the germline V gene. The CDR3 totals 13 residues. CDR3 bases: TGTGCCATCAGTGAGGGACAACCCTACGAGCAGTACTTC. This encodes CAISEGQPYEQYF.

This clonotype was picked up a small number of times. The rearrangement uses TRBV20-1 and TRBJ1-2, with 7 bases fitting TRBD1. Unmatched junction bases numbered 6, after V lost 0 bases and J lost 5 bases. CDR1 and CDR2 (germline): DFQATT, SNEGSKA (reference sequence). CDR3 length: 14 residues. For the CDR3, the DNA is TGCAGTGCTAGAGAAAGAGACAGGGTTTATGGCTACACCTTC. It translates to CSARERDRVYGYTF.

As regards this clonotype: One base away lies a much larger clone, so this may be a sequencing read error. This chain's CDR3 is CAGVRLNTGELFF. The CDR3 DNA is TGTGCCGGAGTTCGACTGAACACCGGGGAGCTGTTTTTT. The genes are TRBV12-3 or TRBV12-4 and TRBJ2-2; no clear D gene. The CDR3 is made up of 13 amino acids. Trimming shortened V by 11 bases and J by 1 base, and 11 bases separated the two germline ends.

This clonotype came up a few times. The genes are TRBV9 and TRBJ1-6; D is possibly TRBD1 (6 bases). Germline CDR1 SGDLS, CDR2 YYNGEE. The length of the CDR3 is 17 residues. V was shortened by 3 bases and J by 6 bases, with 19 bases between the two germline ends. The CDR3 DNA follows: TGTGCCAGCAGCGCCAGATCAGGGGAACCTATTAATTCACCCCTCCACTTT. Protein sequence: CASSARSGEPINSPLHF.

The chain couples TRBV28 to TRBJ1-2; TRBD1 matches at 12 bases. Trimming cost V 6 bases and J 6 bases; bases outside gene matches: 11. Germline CDR1 reads MDHEN; CDR2 reads SYDVKM. The CDR3 has 16 amino acids. Written as DNA, the CDR3 is TGTGCCAGCAGACCCGCATACGGGACAGGGGGCGATGGCTACACCTTC. Its protein is CASRPAYGTGGDGYTF.